The rows below give T cell receptor beta chains drawn from one sample of a study of T cells after somatic rescue of genetic block. Only in-frame clones appear in the TCRdb table, and some are missing; sequencing was by immunoSEQ multiplex PCR. The sample has tens of thousands of clones, just under 90% seen once; the top ten hold 1.5% to 2%. Sequencing was carried out using peripheral blood mononuclear cells (PBMCs). These receptors all stem from a woman aged 18-29 years. Both conserved end residues are part of each CDR3. D genes are given only for firm matches. For some rows the clone size is stated as once, few or many, or as a class when expanded; others skip it.

d_gene,j_gene,v_gene,abundance,CDR3aa,CDR3nt
TRBD1,TRBJ2-1,TRBV28,.,CASSSPGQGSSYNEQFF,TGTGCCAGCAGTTCCCCGGGACAGGGGAGCTCCTACAATGAGCAGTTCTTC
.,TRBJ1-2,TRBV5-4,.,CASSLRGATGYTF,TGTGCCAGCAGCCTCCGGGGGGCCACTGGCTACACCTTC
TRBD1,TRBJ2-1,TRBV19,once,CASSARDRASYNEQFF,TGTGCCAGTAGCGCAAGGGACAGGGCCTCCTACAATGAGCAGTTCTTC
.,TRBJ2-7,TRBV28,.,CASSPVGEQYF,TGTGCCAGCAGTCCTGTGGGCGAGCAGTACTTC
.,TRBJ2-2,TRBV6-5,.,CASSYGLMVLAGELFF,TGTGCCAGCAGTTACGGGCTGATGGTTCTGGCCGGGGAGCTGTTTTTT
.,TRBJ1-1,TRBV10-2,.,CASGRVNTEAFF,TGCGCCAGTGGGAGGGTGAACACTGAAGCTTTCTTT
.,TRBJ2-5,TRBV6-1,.,CASTTEETQYF,TGTGCCAGCACTACGGAAGAGACCCAGTACTTC
TRBD2,TRBJ2-7,TRBV19,.,CASSIKPTSGRALVYEQYF,TGTGCCAGTAGTATTAAGCCTACTAGCGGGAGGGCCCTCGTCTACGAGCAGTACTTC
.,TRBJ2-7,TRBV28,.,CASSRNKYEQYF,TGTGCCAGCAGCCGGAACAAGTACGAGCAGTACTTC
.,TRBJ2-5,TRBV12-2,.,CASRLAVRTRVVETQYF,TGTGCAAGTCGCTTAGCGGTCAGGACAAGGGTGGTGGAGACCCAGTACTTC
.,TRBJ1-5,TRBV27,.,CASGRTPQPQHF,TGTGCCAGCGGAAGGACTCCTCAGCCCCAGCATTTT